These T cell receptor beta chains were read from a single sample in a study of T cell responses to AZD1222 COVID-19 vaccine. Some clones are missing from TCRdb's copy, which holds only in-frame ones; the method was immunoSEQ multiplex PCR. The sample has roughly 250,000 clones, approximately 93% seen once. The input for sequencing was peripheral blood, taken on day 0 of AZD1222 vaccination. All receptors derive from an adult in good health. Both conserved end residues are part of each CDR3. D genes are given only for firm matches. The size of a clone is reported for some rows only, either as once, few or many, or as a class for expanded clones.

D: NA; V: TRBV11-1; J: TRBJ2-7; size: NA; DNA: TGTGCCAGCAGCTTAGTCCGATCCCACGAGCAGTACTTC; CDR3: CASSLVRSHEQYF
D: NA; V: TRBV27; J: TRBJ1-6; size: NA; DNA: TGTGCCAGCAGTCCCGTCCCCAGGAAAGGTTCACCCCTCCACTTT; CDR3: CASSPVPRKGSPLHF
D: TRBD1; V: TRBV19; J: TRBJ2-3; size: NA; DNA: TGTGCCAGTGGAACAGGGGGCACAGATACGCAGTATTTT; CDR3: CASGTGGTDTQYF
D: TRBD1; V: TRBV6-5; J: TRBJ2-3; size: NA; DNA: TGTGCCAGCAGTTCCCGACAGGGGGAGGGTACAGATACGCAGTATTTT; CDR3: CASSSRQGEGTDTQYF
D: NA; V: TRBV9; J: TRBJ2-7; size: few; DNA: TGTGCCAGCAGCGTAGGGTCAGGGCCAGGGTACGAGCAGTACTTC; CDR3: CASSVGSGPGYEQYF
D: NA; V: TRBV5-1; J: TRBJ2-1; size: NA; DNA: TGCGCCAGCAGCTACGACGTCTACAATGAGCAGTTCTTC; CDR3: CASSYDVYNEQFF
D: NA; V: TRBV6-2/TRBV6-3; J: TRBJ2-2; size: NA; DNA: TGTGCCAGCAGTTACACAGTCCCGGGATCTACCGGGGAGCTGTTTTTT; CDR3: CASSYTVPGSTGELFF
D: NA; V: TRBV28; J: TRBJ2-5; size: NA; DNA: TGTGCCAGCAGCCCCCACCAGGGGGGAAGCCAAGAGACCCAGTACTTC; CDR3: CASSPHQGGSQETQYF
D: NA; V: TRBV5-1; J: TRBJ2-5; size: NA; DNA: TGCGCCAGCAGCTTGGATAGGACCCAAGAGACCCAGTACTTC; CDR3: CASSLDRTQETQYF
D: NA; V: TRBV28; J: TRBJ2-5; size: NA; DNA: TGTGCCAGCAGACTTCTGGGGGCAGGGGAGACCCAGTACTTC; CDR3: CASRLLGAGETQYF
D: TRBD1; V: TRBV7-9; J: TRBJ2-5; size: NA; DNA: TGTGCCAGCAGCTTAGGGACAGGGCGTGAGACCCAGTACTTC; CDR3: CASSLGTGRETQYF
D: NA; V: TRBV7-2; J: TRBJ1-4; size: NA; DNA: TGTGCCAGCAGCTTTAGTGAAAAGGAAAAACTGTTTTTT; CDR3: CASSFSEKEKLFF
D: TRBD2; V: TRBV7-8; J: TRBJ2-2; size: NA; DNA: TGTGCCAGCAGCCGACTAGCGGGAGAAGGGGAGCTGTTTTTT; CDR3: CASSRLAGEGELFF
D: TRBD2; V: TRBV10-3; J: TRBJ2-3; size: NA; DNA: TGTGCCATCAGTGACGTAGCGGGAGGGACAGATACGCAGTATTTT; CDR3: CAISDVAGGTDTQYF
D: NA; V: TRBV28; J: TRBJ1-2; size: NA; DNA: TGTGCCAGCAGTGCGGGGGCCCAAACCTTC; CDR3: CASSAGAQTF
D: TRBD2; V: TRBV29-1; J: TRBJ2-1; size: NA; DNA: TGCAGCGTAGGGACTAGACTAAACAATGAGCAGTTCTTC; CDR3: CSVGTRLNNEQFF
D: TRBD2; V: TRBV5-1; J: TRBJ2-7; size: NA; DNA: TGCGCCAGCAGCTTGGAGACTAGCGGGACACCCTACGAGCAGTACTTC; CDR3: CASSLETSGTPYEQYF
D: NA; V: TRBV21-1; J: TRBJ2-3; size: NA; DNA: TGTGCCAGCAGCAAAGGCCATCCGGGACAGGGGATCACAGATACGCAGTATTTT; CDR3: CASSKGHPGQGITDTQYF
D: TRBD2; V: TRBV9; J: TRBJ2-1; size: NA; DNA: TGTGCCAGCAGCGTAGGTGGGAGGGCCGCCAATGAGCAGTTCTTC; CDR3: CASSVGGRAANEQFF
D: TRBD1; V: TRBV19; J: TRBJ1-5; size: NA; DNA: TGTGCCAGTAGTATAATTAAAGCGGACAGGGGCAATCAGCCCCAGCATTTT; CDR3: CASSIIKADRGNQPQHF
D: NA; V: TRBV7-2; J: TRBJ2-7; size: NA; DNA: TGTGCCAGCAGCTTAATGCCCGAGGATGAGCAGTACTTC; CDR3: CASSLMPEDEQYF
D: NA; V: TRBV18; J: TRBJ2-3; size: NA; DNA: TGTGCCAGCTCCCCCGCATGGGGTGGCGAGGCGGGAAATACGCAGTATTTT; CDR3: CASSPAWGGEAGNTQYF
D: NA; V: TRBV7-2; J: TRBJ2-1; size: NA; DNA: TGTGCCAGCAGCGCGTGGGAGGATCAGTTCTTC; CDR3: CASSAWEDQFF
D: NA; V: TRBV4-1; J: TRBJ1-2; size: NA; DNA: TGCGCCAGCAGCCAAGATCCAGCGTGGGGAGCGCGGGTTGGCTACACCTTC; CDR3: CASSQDPAWGARVGYTF
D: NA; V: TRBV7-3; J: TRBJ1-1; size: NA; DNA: TGTGCCAGCAGCTCCCGAGGGGGGACTGAAGCTTTCTTT; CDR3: CASSSRGGTEAFF
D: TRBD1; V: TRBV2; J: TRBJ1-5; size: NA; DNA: TGTGCCAGCAGTGAATTGACAGGGGGACAGCCCCAGCATTTT; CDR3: CASSELTGGQPQHF
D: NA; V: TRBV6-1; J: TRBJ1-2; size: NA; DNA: TGTGCCAGCAGTGAAGCGGGAAACTATGGCTACACCTTC; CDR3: CASSEAGNYGYTF
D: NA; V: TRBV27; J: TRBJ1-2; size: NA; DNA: TGTGCCAGCAGTTGGGGACCAGGAAATGGCTACACCTTC; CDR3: CASSWGPGNGYTF
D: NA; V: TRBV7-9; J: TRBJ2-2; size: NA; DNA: TGTGCCAGCAGCTTAGGAACAGGGATGAACACCGGGGAGCTGTTTTTT; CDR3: CASSLGTGMNTGELFF